Here is one T cell receptor (beta chain) with its context. Its antigen is as yet unknown. This record comes from a study of cytomegalovirus exposure and HLA in healthy donors. At the level of the study: Unique TCRs numbering around 80 million, obtained from HLA-typed donors, made up an early data release.

PCR involved 60 Vbeta and 13 Jbeta primers. The protocol was immunoSEQ multiplex PCR, while the TCRdb copy is restricted to in-frame clones and leaves out a portion. The data contain more than 110,000 clones, about 80% of them seen just once; the ten biggest clones take up under 1.5%. The CDR3 length is 13 residues. Trimming shortened V by 3 bases and J by 5 bases, and 10 bases separated the two germline ends. Per the germline V gene, CDR1 is MDHEN and CDR2 is SYDVKM. General study points: According to a later analysis, most TCR beta chains associated with CMV appeared HLA-restricted. V segments that were indistinguishable, TRBV6-2 and TRBV6-3 among them, were omitted from analysis. Researchers had no immune exposure information except CMV serostatus available.

Specimen: PBMCs. The receptor was derived from a male donor in good health and CMV-seropositive. This chain links TRBV28 with TRBJ1-2; D not resolved. CDR3: CASSFLRNYGYTF. In DNA, the CDR3 is TGTGCCAGCAGTTTCCTAAGAAATTATGGCTACACCTTC.